What follows describes a single T cell receptor (beta chain). These data belong to a study of molecular identifiers for immune sequencing clone quantification. TCRdb used MiXCR to reprocess the PCR reads, holding one entry per CDR3 protein. The table records about 640,000 distinct CDR3 sequences, just under 20% of them present only once. From germline, CDR1 is MNHEY and CDR2 SMNVEV (reference sequence). This CDR3 contains 15 residues. V dropped 0 bases and J dropped 5; count of bases not matched to a gene: 6. The clonotype originates from a human donor in good health. Some libraries in this study had Jurkat cell RNA spiked in. The sequenced material came from naive CD8+ T cells from blood, with Jurkat cell RNA spiked in. Regarding subset: FACS-sorted CD8+CD4-CCR7+CD45RA+ naive T cells. The V call is TRBV27, the J call TRBJ1-1; TRBD1 matches 7 bases. This CDR3 is CASSLSIAGGTEAFF. The CDR3 DNA follows: TGTGCCAGCAGTTTATCGATTGCAGGGGGGACTGAAGCTTTCTTT.